The subject of this entry is one T cell receptor (beta chain). This entry comes from a study of blood T cell repertoires in COVID-19. The protocol was immunoSEQ multiplex PCR, while the TCRdb copy is restricted to in-frame clones and leaves out a portion. The sample carries about 260,000 clones, around 89% recorded once. Sequenced material: PBMCs or T cells enriched from blood (not recorded which). The TCR comes from a middle-aged man who had been exposed to COVID-19.

Written as DNA, the CDR3 is TGTGCCAGCAGCCCTACGGGGGAGGGGCCTAAGGTTTTTGGGTCCTACAATGAGCAGTTCTTC. Translated, it gives CASSPTGEGPKVFGSYNEQFF. The chain uses TRBV3-1 (or the pseudogene TRBV3-2) and TRBJ2-1, with 7 positions matching TRBD2. Germline V gives CDR1 LGHDT, CDR2 YNNKEL (reference sequence). CDR3 length: 21 amino acids. V lost 4 bases, J lost 1 base, and 22 bases stayed unmatched.